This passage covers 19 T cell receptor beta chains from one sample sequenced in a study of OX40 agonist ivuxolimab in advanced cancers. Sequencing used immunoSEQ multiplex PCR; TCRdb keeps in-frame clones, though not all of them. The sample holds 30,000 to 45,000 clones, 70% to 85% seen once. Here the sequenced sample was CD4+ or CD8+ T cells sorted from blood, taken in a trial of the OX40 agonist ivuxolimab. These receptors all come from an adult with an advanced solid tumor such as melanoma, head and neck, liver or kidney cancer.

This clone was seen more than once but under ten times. The CDR3 protein is CSVGTGRQPQHF. In nucleotides, the CDR3 is TGCAGCGTGGGAACGGGAAGACAGCCCCAGCATTTT. The rearrangement uses TRBV29-1 and TRBJ1-5; D gene uncertain. The CDR3 covers 12 residues. Germline CDR1 reads SQVTM; CDR2 reads ANQGSEA. Trimming shortened V by 6 bases and J by 7 bases, and 13 bases separated the two germline ends.

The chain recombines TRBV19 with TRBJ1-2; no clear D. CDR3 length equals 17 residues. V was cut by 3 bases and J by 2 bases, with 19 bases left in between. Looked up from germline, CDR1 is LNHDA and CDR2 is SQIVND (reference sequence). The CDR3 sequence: CASSMGGGAGRNYGYTF. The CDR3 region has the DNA TGTGCCAGTAGTATGGGTGGAGGCGCGGGTAGAAACTATGGCTACACCTTC.

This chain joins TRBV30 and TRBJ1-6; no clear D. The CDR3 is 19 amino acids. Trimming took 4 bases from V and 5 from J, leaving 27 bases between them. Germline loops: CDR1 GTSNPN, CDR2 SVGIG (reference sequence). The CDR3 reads CAWTGPGRPRRAHNSPLHF. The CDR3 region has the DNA TGTGCCTGGACAGGCCCTGGGCGACCCAGAAGGGCACATAATTCACCCCTCCACTTT.

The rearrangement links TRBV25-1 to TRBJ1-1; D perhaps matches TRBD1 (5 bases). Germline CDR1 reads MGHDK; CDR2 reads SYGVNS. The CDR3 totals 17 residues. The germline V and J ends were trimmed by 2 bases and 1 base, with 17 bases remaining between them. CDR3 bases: TGTGCCAGCAGTGAAGGGGGGTCAATTCAATCGAACACTGAAGCTTTCTTT. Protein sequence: CASSEGGSIQSNTEAFF.

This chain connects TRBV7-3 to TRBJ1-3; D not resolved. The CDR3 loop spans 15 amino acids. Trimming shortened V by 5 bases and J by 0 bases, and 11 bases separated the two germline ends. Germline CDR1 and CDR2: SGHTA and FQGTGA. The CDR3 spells CASSLQPFSGNTIYF. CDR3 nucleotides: TGTGCCAGCAGCCTACAGCCATTCTCTGGAAACACCATATATTTT.

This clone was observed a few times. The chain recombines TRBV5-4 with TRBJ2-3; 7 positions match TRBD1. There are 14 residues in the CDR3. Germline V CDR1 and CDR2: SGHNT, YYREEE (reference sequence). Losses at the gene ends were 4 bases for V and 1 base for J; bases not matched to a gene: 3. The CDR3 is CASSSQGGTDTQYF. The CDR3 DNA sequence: TGTGCCAGCAGCAGTCAGGGGGGCACAGATACGCAGTATTTT.

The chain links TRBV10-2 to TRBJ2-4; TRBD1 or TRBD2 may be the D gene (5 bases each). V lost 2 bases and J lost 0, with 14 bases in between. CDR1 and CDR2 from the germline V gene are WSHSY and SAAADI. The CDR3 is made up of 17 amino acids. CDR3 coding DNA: TGCGCCAGCAGTGAGGAGGGGTGGCCTAGAGCCAAAAACATTCAGTACTTC. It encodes CASSEEGWPRAKNIQYF.

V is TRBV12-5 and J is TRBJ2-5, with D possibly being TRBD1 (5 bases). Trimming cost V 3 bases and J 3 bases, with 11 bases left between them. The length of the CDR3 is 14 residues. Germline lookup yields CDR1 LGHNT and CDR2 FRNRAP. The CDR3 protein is CASGFGQIEETQYF. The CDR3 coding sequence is TGTGCTAGTGGTTTCGGACAAATCGAAGAGACCCAGTACTTC.

CDR3 region: CASSSGQGVENEQYF. As DNA, the CDR3 is TGTGCCAGCAGCTCAGGACAGGGGGTGGAGAACGAGCAGTACTTC. This chain links TRBV11-3 with TRBJ2-7; 10 bases line up with TRBD1. Germline V lookup: CDR1 SGHNT, CDR2 YENEEA. The trim removed 4 bases at V and 5 bases at J, leaving 8 bases unmatched. The CDR3 is 15 residues long.

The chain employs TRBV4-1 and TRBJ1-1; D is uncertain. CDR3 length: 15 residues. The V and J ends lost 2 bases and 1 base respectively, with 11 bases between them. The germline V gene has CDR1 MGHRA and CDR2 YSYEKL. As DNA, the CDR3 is TGCGCCAGCAGCCAACTCCTACTGGAGAACACTGAAGCTTTCTTT. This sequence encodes CASSQLLLENTEAFF.

The CDR3 loop is CASGSMPKGYGYTF. DNA for the CDR3: TGTGCCAGCGGTTCAATGCCGAAGGGCTATGGCTACACCTTC. This rearrangement joins TRBV28 to TRBJ1-2; D call uncertain. The CDR3 runs 14 residues. Trimming pared 8 bases from V and 4 bases from J, leaving 17 bases between. CDR1 and CDR2 from the germline V gene are MDHEN and SYDVKM.

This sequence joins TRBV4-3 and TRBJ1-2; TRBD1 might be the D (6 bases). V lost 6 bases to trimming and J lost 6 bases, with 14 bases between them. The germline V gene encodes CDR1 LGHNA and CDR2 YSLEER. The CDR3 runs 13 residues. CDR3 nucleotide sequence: TGCGCCAGCAGGGATAGGGGGAAAAATGGCTACACCTTC. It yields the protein CASRDRGKNGYTF.

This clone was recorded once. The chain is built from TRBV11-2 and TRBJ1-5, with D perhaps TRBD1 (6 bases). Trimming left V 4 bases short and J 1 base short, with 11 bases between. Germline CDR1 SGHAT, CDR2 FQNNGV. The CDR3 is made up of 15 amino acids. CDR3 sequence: CASSWDIGSNQPQHF. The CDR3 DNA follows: TGTGCCAGCAGCTGGGACATCGGGAGCAATCAGCCCCAGCATTTT.

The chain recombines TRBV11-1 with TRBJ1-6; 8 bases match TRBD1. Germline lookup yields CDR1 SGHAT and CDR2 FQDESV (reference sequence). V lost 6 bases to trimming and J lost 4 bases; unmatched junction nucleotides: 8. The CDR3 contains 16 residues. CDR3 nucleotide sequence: TGTGCCAGCAGTCCGGGCAGGGGGCTATATAATTCACCCCTCCACTTT. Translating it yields CASSPGRGLYNSPLHF.

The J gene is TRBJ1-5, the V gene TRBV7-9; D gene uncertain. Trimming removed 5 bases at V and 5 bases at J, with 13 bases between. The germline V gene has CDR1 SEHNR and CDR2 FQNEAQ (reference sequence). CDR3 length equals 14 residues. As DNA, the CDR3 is TGTGCCAGCAGCCAAGGACGGACCGATCAGCCCCAGCATTTT. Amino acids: CASSQGRTDQPQHF.

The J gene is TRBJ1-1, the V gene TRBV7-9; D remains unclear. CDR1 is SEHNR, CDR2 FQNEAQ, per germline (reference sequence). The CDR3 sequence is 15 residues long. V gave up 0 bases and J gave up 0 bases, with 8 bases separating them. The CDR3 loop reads CASSLAARMNTEAFF. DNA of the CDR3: TGTGCCAGCAGCTTAGCTGCCCGTATGAACACTGAAGCTTTCTTT.

Here the CDR3 reads CADSTSGGRTDTQYF. CDR3 DNA sequence: TGTGCCGACTCTACGAGCGGTGGTCGCACAGATACGCAGTATTTT. This rearrangement joins TRBV5-4 to TRBJ2-3, with D possibly being TRBD2 (5 bases). CDR3 length equals 15 residues. V was clipped by 10 bases and J by 1 base, with 19 bases between them. CDR1 SGHNT and CDR2 YYREEE come from the germline V gene (reference sequence).

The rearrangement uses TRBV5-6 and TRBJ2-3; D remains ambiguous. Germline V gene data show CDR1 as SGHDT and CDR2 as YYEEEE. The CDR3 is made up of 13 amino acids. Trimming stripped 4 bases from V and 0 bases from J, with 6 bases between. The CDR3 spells CASSALSTDTQYF. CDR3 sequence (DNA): TGTGCCAGCAGCGCACTAAGCACAGATACGCAGTATTTT.

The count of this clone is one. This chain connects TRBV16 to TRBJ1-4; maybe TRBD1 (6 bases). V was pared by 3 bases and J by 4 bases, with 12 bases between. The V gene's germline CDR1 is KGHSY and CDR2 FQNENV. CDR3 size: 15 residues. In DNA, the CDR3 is TGTGCCAGCAGCCATGTGGACAGACTTAATGAAAAACTGTTTTTT. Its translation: CASSHVDRLNEKLFF.